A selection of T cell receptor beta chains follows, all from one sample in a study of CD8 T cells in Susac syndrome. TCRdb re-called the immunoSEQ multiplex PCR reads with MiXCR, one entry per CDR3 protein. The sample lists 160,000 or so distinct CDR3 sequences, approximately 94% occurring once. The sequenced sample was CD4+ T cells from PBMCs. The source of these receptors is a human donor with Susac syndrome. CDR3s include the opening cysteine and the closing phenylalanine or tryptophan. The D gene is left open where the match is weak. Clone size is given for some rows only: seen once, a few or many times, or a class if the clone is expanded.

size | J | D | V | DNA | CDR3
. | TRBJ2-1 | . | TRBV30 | TGTGCCTGGACCGGGACACTCTACAATGAGCAGTTCTTC | CAWTGTLYNEQFF
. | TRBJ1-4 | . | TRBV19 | TGTGCCAGTAGTATAGCCGGGGCGGCTAATGAAAAACTGTTTTTT | CASSIAGAANEKLFF
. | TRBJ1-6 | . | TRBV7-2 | TGTGCCAGCAGCTTATGGGCAGGGTCGGGTAATTCACCCCTCCACTTT | CASSLWAGSGNSPLHF
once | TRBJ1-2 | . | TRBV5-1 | TGCGCCAGCAGCTTGGAGGGGAATGGCTACACCTTC | CASSLEGNGYTF
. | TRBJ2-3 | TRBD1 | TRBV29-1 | TGCAGCGGAATCAGGGGGTTTGCAGATACGCAGTATTTT | CSGIRGFADTQYF
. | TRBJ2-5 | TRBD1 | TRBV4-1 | TGCGCCAGCAGCCAAGGAAGAGCCCAGGGGGCGCTACGACAAGAGACCCAGTACTTC | CASSQGRAQGALRQETQYF
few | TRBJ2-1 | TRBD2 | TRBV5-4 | TGTGCCAGCAGTTTTTACAGCGGGGGGTACAATGAGCAGTTCTTC | CASSFYSGGYNEQFF
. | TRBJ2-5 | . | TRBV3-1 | TGTGCCAGCAGCCAAGATTGGCGGAGAGAGACCCAGTACTTC | CASSQDWRRETQYF
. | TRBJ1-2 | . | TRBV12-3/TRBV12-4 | TGTGCCAGCAGCCAACACGGAAACTATGGCTACACCTTC | CASSQHGNYGYTF
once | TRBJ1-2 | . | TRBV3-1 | TGTGCCAGCAGCTCCCACCGGACGGGCGGGGACTATGGCTACACCTTC | CASSSHRTGGDYGYTF
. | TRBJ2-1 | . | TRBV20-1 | TGCAGTGCTAGTCCCAGACGTGATGAGCAGTTCTTC | CSASPRRDEQFF
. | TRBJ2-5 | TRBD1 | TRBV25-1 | TGTGCCAGCAGTGCGACAGGGGACCTTCAGACCCAGTACTTC | CASSATGDLQTQYF
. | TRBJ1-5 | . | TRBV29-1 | TGCAGCGTTGTGTCAGGGCTAGCAGGTCAGCCCCAGCATTTT | CSVVSGLAGQPQHF
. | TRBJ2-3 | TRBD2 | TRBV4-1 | TGCGCCAGCGCCGCGGGGATAGCGGGGGGCCTAGCAGATACGCAGTATTTT | CASAAGIAGGLADTQYF
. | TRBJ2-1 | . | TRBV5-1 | TGCGCCAGCAGTTTCTCCCAATACAATGAGCAGTTCTTC | CASSFSQYNEQFF
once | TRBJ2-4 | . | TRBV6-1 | TGTGCCAGCAGTGAATTCCGCGGCGGGCAGTCTTTAGCCAAAAACATTCAGTACTTC | CASSEFRGGQSLAKNIQYF
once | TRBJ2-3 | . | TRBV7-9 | TGTGCCAGCAGCTTTGGGGGTACCACAGATACGCAGTATTTT | CASSFGGTTDTQYF
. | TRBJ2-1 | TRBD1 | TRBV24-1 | TGTGCCACCAGTACAGGGGGCAATGAGCAGTTCTTC | CATSTGGNEQFF
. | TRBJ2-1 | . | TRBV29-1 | TGCAGTGCACACGTTCTCGGGGGACGGGGGATCGGATACAATGAGCAGTTCTTC | CSAHVLGGRGIGYNEQFF
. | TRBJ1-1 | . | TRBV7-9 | TGTGCCAGCAGCTTAAGGGTGGCGTGGAGGAACACTGAAGCTTTCTTT | CASSLRVAWRNTEAFF
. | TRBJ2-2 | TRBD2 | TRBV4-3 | TGCGCCAGCAGCCGGGACGGGACTAGTGTCACCGGGGAGCTGTTTTTT | CASSRDGTSVTGELFF
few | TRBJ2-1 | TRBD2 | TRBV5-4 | TGTGCCAGCAGCTCGCGGGGGGGTAATGAGCAGTTCTTC | CASSSRGGNEQFF